One and the same sample provided the 18 T cell receptor beta chains below, sequenced in a study of blood T cells in healthy people across ages. Primers used in a second PCR of about 7 to 11 cycles were a sample-barcoded 5' primer and a J-beta primer mix. A single record per CDR3 protein comes from TCRdb applying MiXCR to the 5' RACE reads. In the table there are hundreds of thousands of distinct CDR3 sequences, roughly 41% of which are singletons. Material for sequencing was blood. The receptors were gathered from a man older than 75 in good health.

The chain links TRBV5-4 to TRBJ2-7, with 8 bases fitting TRBD2. This CDR3 comprises 14 residues. The ends lost 1 base at V and 7 bases at J; junction bases unmatched: 7. Per the germline V gene, CDR1 is SGHNT and CDR2 is YYREEE (reference sequence). The chain's CDR3 is CASSLPAGVGEQYF. The CDR3 DNA follows: TGTGCCAGCAGCTTGCCAGCGGGAGTTGGAGAGCAGTACTTC.

This clonotype has only a few counts. The chain has TRBV24-1 and TRBJ2-3; a possible D gene is TRBD1 (5 bases). Germline CDR1 and CDR2: KGHDR and SFDVKD. This CDR3 region has 12 residues. The ends were cut back, 7 bases at V and 7 bases at J, with 11 bases in the middle. Here the CDR3 DNA reads TGTGCCACCAGCGCAGGGTGGAATACGCAGTATTTT. Protein: CATSAGWNTQYF.

In this sample, this clonotype turned up a few times. The chain carries TRBV25-1 and TRBJ2-7, with TRBD1 matching over 8 bases. CDR3 length: 16 amino acids. The J segment lost 0 bases and the V segment lost 4 bases, leaving 8 bases of the junction unmatched. The germline V gene encodes CDR1 MGHDK and CDR2 SYGVNS. This chain's CDR3 is CASSVPGTGRSYEQYF. The CDR3 bases are TGTGCCAGCAGTGTTCCCGGGACAGGTCGCTCCTACGAGCAGTACTTC.

The sample holds many counts of this clonotype. The chain couples TRBV7-2 to TRBJ2-1, with 10 bases fitting TRBD1. The CDR3 length is 15 residues. After removal of 5 bases from V and 5 bases from J, the junction contained 6 bases not matched to a gene. In germline, CDR1 is SGHTA, CDR2 FQGNSA. Written as DNA, the CDR3 is TGTGCCAGCAGCCAGACAGGGGGCGGGCACAATGAGCAGTTCTTC. It codes for CASSQTGGGHNEQFF. Complete variable domain (other parts from reference TRBV7-2 and TRBJ2-1): GAGVSQSPSNKVTEKGKDVELRCDPISGHTALYWYRQSLGQGLEFLIYFQGNSAPDKSGLPSDRFSAERTGGSVSTLTIQRTQQEDSAVYLCASSQTGGGHNEQFFGPGTRLTVL.

The V call is TRBV25-1, the J call TRBJ2-1, with D perhaps TRBD2 (5 bases). CDR3 length: 14 amino acids. V gave up 3 bases and J gave up 3 bases, with 9 bases separating them. The germline V gene encodes CDR1 MGHDK and CDR2 SYGVNS. The CDR3 bases are TGTGCCAGCAGTGACCCCCGGGACTACAATGAGCAGTTCTTC. Protein sequence: CASSDPRDYNEQFF.

Only a few counts were recorded for this clonotype. The chain combines TRBV5-5 with TRBJ2-3; 8 bases agree with TRBD1. The germline CDR1 and CDR2 sequences are SGHKS and YYEKEE (reference sequence). V shed 3 bases, J shed 4 bases, and the junction held 13 bases outside the gene matches. This CDR3 is 17 amino acids long. The CDR3 bases are TGTGCCAGCAGCTGGTCCGCGTCAGGGGGCATCGCAGATACGCAGTATTTT. Translating it yields CASSWSASGGIADTQYF.

This clonotype was observed a few times. This sequence joins TRBV6-6 and TRBJ1-1; possibly TRBD1 for D (6 bases). The CDR3 loop spans 16 amino acids. Deletions cut 5 bases from V and 0 bases from J, with 16 bases between. Germline CDR1 is MNHNY and CDR2 is SVGAGI (reference sequence). CDR3 loop: CASSLPLGGLNTEAFF. DNA of the CDR3: TGTGCCAGCAGTCTTCCTCTCGGGGGGCTGAACACTGAAGCTTTCTTT.

The V call is TRBV7-2, the J call TRBJ2-1; no clear D. The germline V gene encodes CDR1 SGHTA and CDR2 FQGNSA. The V gene lost 1 base and the J gene lost 6 bases, with 10 bases spanning the gap. The CDR3 sequence is 14 residues long. In nucleotides, the CDR3 is TGTGCCAGCAGCTTAGGTATTAGACGCAATGAGCAGTTCTTC. This sequence encodes CASSLGIRRNEQFF.

V usage is TRBV10-1 and J usage is TRBJ2-1; 8 nucleotides agree with TRBD2. Germline values: CDR1 WNHNN, CDR2 SYGVQD (reference sequence). The CDR3 runs to 14 residues. J gave up 8 bases and V 6 bases, and 9 bases lay outside the gene matches. The CDR3 DNA reads as TGCGCCAGCAGCACTACCGGGACTAGGGATGAGCAGTTCTTC. Translation gives CASSTTGTRDEQFF.

This clonotype was recorded at least ten times. The chain links TRBV4-3 to TRBJ2-3; D ambiguous. CDR1 LGHNA and CDR2 YSLEER come from the germline V gene. The CDR3 is 14 residues long. V was cut by 1 base and J by 3 bases, with 8 bases left in between. Here the CDR3 DNA reads TGCGCCAGCAGCCAAGGGTACAGTACAGATACGCAGTATTTT. This encodes CASSQGYSTDTQYF.

This clonotype was seen more than once but under ten times. The V and J genes are TRBV20-1 and TRBJ1-6, with D uncertain. Deletions cut 5 bases from V and 8 bases from J, with 13 bases between. Germline V gene data show CDR1 as DFQATT and CDR2 as SNEGSKA (reference sequence). CDR3 length: 13 residues. The CDR3: CSAPTETYSPLHF. CDR3 bases: TGCAGTGCTCCCACGGAGACCTATTCACCCCTCCACTTT.

The CDR3 sequence is CASSSRRGSYEQYF. The CDR3 DNA sequence: TGCGCCAGCAGCTCCCGACGCGGAAGCTACGAGCAGTACTTC. This chain connects TRBV4-3 to TRBJ2-7; D not resolved. The germline gives CDR1 LGHNA, CDR2 YSLEER. V gave up 5 bases and J gave up 3 bases, with 14 bases separating them. The CDR3 consists of 14 residues.

To note about this clonotype: One junction end disagrees with the germline gene, perhaps due to a read error. The chain couples TRBV6-2 or TRBV6-3 to TRBJ1-5; TRBD1 matches 11 bases. Germline lookup yields CDR1 MNHEY and CDR2 SVGEGT. CDR3 length equals 15 residues. As DNA, the CDR3 is TGCGCCAGCAGTCAGGACAGGGGGCGTGCTCAGCCCCAGCATTTT. Its protein is CASSQDRGRAQPQHF.

This clonotype was observed a single time. The chain employs TRBV11-3 and TRBJ2-5; no clear D. The J call is in doubt because the DNA end fits TRBJ2-7 better. Germline V gene lookup returns CDR1 SGHNT and CDR2 YENEEA. The CDR3 consists of 13 residues. The chain's CDR3 is CASSSPPLYEQYF. The CDR3 DNA reads TGTGCCAGCAGCTCCCCCCCCCTCTACGAGCAGTACTTC.

There are many counts of this clonotype. The chain carries TRBV7-9 and TRBJ2-3; D not resolved. Trimming pared 4 bases from V and 4 bases from J, leaving 12 bases between. This CDR3 has 14 residues. Germline lookup yields CDR1 SEHNR and CDR2 FQNEAQ (reference sequence). The CDR3 coding sequence is TGTGCCAGCAGCTCCAGTGGGTTGGCAGATACGCAGTATTTT. It yields the protein CASSSSGLADTQYF.

This clonotype was seen many times. The chain carries TRBV20-1 and TRBJ2-7; no clear D. Trimming took 5 bases from V and 3 from J, leaving 5 bases between them. The CDR3 contains 10 residues. Germline lookup yields CDR1 DFQATT and CDR2 SNEGSKA (reference sequence). CDR3 residues: CSAWDYEQYF. As DNA, the CDR3 is TGCAGTGCTTGGGACTACGAGCAGTACTTC.

The chain is built from TRBV15 and TRBJ2-6; D is uncertain. Trimming stripped 5 bases from V and 0 bases from J, with 17 bases between. The CDR3 is made up of 18 amino acids. CDR1 and CDR2 from the germline V gene are LNHNV and YYDKDF (reference sequence). The CDR3 DNA follows: TGTGCCACCAGCCCTCGTAGGCAGACCGTCTCTGGGGCCAACGTCCTGACTTTC. Translation gives CATSPRRQTVSGANVLTF.

The table lists this clonotype with many counts. This rearrangement joins TRBV12-3 or TRBV12-4 to TRBJ2-7, with D possibly TRBD1 on 6 matching bases. The CDR3 extends over 13 amino acids. V was trimmed by 5 bases and J by 2 bases, leaving 10 bases between them. The CDR3 spells CASSVTGAYEQYF. DNA of the CDR3: TGTGCCAGCAGTGTGACAGGAGCCTACGAGCAGTACTTC.